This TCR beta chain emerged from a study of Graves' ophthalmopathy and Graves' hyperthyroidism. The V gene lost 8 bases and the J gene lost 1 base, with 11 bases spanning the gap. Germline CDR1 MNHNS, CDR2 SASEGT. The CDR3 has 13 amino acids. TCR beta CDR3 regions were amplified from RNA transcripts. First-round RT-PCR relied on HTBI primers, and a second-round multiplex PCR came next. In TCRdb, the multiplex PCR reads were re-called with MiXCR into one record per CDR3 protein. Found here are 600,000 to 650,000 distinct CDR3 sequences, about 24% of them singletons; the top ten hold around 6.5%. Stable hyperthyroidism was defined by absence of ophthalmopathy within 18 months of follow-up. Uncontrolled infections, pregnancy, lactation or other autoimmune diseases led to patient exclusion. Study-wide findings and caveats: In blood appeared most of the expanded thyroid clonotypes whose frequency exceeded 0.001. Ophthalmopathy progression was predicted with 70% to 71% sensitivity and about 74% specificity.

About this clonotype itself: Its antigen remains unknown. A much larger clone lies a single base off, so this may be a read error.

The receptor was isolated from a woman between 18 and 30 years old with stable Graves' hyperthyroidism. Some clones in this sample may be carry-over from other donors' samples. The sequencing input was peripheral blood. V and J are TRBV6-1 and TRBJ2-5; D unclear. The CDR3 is CASQGRAQETQYF. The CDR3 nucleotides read TGTGCCAGCCAAGGACGGGCCCAAGAGACCCAGTACTTC.